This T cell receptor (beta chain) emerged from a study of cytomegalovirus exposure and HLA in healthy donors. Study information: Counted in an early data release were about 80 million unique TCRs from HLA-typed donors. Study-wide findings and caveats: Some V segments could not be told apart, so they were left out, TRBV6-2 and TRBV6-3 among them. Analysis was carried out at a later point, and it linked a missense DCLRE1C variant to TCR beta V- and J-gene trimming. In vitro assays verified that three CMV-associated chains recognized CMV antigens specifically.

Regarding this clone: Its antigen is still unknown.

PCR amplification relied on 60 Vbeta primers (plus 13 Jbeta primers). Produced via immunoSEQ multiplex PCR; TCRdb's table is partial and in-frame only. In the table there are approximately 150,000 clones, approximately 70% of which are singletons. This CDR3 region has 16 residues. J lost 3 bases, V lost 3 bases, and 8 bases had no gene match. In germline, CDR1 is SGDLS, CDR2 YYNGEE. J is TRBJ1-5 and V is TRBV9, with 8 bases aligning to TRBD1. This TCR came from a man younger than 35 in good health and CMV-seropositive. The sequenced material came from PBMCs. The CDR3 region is CASSGLDRVLNQPQHF. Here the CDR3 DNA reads TGTGCCAGCAGCGGTCTGGACAGGGTACTCAATCAGCCCCAGCATTTT.